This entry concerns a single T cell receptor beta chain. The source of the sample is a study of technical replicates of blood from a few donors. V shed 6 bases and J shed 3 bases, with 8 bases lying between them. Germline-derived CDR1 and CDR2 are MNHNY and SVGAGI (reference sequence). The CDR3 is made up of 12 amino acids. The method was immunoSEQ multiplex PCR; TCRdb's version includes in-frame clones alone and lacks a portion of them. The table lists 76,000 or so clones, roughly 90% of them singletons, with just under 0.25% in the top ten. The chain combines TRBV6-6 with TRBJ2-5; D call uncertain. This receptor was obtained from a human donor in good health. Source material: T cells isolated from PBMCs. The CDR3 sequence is CASSPPEETQYF. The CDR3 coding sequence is TGTGCCAGCAGCCCCCCGGAAGAGACCCAGTACTTC.